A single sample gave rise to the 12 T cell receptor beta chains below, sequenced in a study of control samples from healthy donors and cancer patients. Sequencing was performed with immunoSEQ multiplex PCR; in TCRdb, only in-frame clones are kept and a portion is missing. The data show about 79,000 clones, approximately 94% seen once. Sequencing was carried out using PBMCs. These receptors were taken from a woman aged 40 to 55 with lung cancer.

CDR3 sequence: CAWMRAGNTIYF. The DNA for the CDR3 is TGTGCCTGGATGAGGGCTGGAAACACCATATATTTT. The chain couples TRBV30 to TRBJ1-3, with D unresolved. Germline values: CDR1 GTSNPN, CDR2 SVGIG (reference sequence). Trimming removed 4 bases at V and 2 bases at J, with 6 bases between. The CDR3 sequence is 12 residues long.

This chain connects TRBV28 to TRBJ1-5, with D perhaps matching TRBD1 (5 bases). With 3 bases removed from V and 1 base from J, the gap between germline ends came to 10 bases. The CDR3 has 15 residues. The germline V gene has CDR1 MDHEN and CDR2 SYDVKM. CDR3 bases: TGTGCCAGCAGTTTTGGGGCTGGGAGCAATCAGCCCCAGCATTTT. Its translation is CASSFGAGSNQPQHF.

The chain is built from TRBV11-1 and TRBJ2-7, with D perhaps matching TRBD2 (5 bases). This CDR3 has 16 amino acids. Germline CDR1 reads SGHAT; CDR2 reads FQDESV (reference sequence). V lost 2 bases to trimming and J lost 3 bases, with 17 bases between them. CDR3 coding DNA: TGTGCCAGCAGCTTAAATGGAGGACCCAGCTTCTACGAGCAGTACTTC. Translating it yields CASSLNGGPSFYEQYF.

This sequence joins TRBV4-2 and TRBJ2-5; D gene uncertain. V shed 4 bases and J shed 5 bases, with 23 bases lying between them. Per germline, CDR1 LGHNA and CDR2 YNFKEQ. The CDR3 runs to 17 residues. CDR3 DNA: TGTGCCAGCAGCCTCCAACCGAACGGCTTTCTCCGGGAGACCCAGTACTTC. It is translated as CASSLQPNGFLRETQYF.

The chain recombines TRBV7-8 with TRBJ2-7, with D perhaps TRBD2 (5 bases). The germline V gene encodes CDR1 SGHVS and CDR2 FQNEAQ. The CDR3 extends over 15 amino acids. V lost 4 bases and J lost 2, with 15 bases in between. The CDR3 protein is CASSSSSGVPYEQYF. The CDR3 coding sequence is TGTGCCAGCAGCTCTAGCAGTGGGGTTCCCTACGAGCAGTACTTC.

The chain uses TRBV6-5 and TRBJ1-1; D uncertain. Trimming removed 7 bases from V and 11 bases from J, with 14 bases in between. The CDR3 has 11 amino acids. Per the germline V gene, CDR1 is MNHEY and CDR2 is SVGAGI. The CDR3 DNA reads TGTGCCAGCATCGGGGTCCTTCGGGCTTTCTTT. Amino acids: CASIGVLRAFF.

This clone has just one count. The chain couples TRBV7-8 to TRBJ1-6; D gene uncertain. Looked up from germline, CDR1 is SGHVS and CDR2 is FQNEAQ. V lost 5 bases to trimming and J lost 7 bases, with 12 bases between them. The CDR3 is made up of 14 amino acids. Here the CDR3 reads CASSPSLGNSPLHF. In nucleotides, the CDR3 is TGTGCCAGCAGCCCTTCATTGGGGAATTCACCCCTCCACTTT.

The CDR3 nucleotides read TGTGCAACTCTCCTTTCCCCCTCTAACTATGGCTACACCTTC. Its translation is CATLLSPSNYGYTF. This rearrangement joins TRBV10-3 to TRBJ1-2, with no clear D. The CDR3 covers 14 residues. CDR1 and CDR2 from the germline V gene are ENHRY and SYGVKD.

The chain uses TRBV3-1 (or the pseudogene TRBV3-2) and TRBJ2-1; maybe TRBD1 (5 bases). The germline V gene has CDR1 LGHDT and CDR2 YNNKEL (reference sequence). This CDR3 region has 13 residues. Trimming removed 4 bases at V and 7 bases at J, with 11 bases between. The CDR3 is CASSRGHANEQFF. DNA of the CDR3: TGTGCCAGCAGCCGTGGACACGCTAATGAGCAGTTCTTC.

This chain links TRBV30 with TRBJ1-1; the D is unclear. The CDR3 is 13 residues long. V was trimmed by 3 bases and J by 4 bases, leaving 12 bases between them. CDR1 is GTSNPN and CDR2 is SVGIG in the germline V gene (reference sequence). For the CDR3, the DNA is TGTGCCTGGAGGGCAATGGATGGCACTGAAGCTTTCTTT. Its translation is CAWRAMDGTEAFF.

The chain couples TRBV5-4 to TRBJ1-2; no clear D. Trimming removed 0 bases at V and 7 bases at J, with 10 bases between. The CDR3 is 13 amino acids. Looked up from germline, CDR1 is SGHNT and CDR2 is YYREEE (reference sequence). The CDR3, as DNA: TGTGCCAGCAGCTTGGGACCAGCAGGTGGCTACACCTTC. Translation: CASSLGPAGGYTF.

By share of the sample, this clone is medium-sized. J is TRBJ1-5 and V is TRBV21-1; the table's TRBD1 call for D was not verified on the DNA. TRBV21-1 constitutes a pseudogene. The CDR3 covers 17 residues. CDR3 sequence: CASSNLQGAYSNQPQHF. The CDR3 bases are TGTGCCAGCTCAAACCTACAGGGGGCCTATAGCAATCAGCCCCAGCATTTT.